This entry lists 22 T cell receptor beta chains sequenced from one sample in a study of blood T cells in healthy people across ages. Primers used in a second PCR of roughly 6 to 12 cycles were a sample-barcoded 5' primer and a J-beta primer mix. One entry per CDR3 protein results from TCRdb running MiXCR on the 5' RACE reads. The sample comprises 700,000 to 800,000 distinct CDR3 sequences, about 42% of which are singletons, and 20% rests with the top ten. Source material: blood. The origin of the receptors is an older woman in good health.

This chain uses TRBV7-3 with TRBJ2-3; D perhaps matches TRBD2 (6 bases). CDR1 and CDR2 (germline): SGHTA, FQGTGA. V was cut by 4 bases and J by 1 base, with 12 bases left in between. The CDR3 contains 15 residues. The CDR3, as DNA: TGTGCCAGCAGCTCCTTAACGGGGGGCACAGATACGCAGTATTTT. Translated: CASSSLTGGTDTQYF.

This clonotype was picked up a small number of times. The chain links TRBV5-1 to TRBJ2-7; D unresolved. V shed 5 bases and J shed 5 bases, with 8 bases lying between them. Germline V gene sequence: CDR1 SGHRS, CDR2 YFSETQ. CDR3 size: 11 residues. The CDR3 region is CASRGIHEQYF. CDR3 nucleotides: TGCGCCAGCAGGGGGATCCACGAGCAGTACTTC.

Many counts were recorded for this clonotype. The chain employs TRBV12-3 or TRBV12-4 and TRBJ1-1; D is undetermined. This CDR3 has 13 residues. The V and J ends lost 5 bases and 1 base respectively, with 8 bases between them. The CDR3 nucleotides read TGTGCCAGCAGTCTGTTACAGAACACTGAAGCTTTCTTT. Translating it yields CASSLLQNTEAFF.

The chain couples TRBV4-1 to TRBJ2-5; perhaps TRBD2 as D (6 bases). From germline, CDR1 is MGHRA and CDR2 YSYEKL. Trimming shortened V by 5 bases and J by 5 bases, and 18 bases separated the two germline ends. The length of the CDR3 is 15 residues. The CDR3 region is CASSLEHGGTETQYF. The CDR3 region has the DNA TGCGCCAGCAGCTTAGAACACGGGGGAACGGAGACCCAGTACTTC.

This chain links TRBV9 with TRBJ2-3, with 7 bases that match TRBD2. Trimming removed 4 bases from V and 3 bases from J; junction bases left unmatched: 11. The germline V gene has CDR1 SGDLS and CDR2 YYNGEE. The CDR3 has 16 residues. The CDR3 region is CASSPSGGMWTDTQYF. In DNA, the CDR3 is TGTGCCAGCAGCCCCTCCGGGGGGATGTGGACAGATACGCAGTATTTT.

This clonotype was seen many times. The rearrangement links TRBV18 to TRBJ1-2, with 8 bases aligning to TRBD1. Germline V CDR1 and CDR2: KGHSH, LQKENI. The trim removed 2 bases at V and 3 bases at J, leaving 2 bases unmatched. CDR3 length: 14 residues. The CDR3 DNA follows: TGTGCCAGCTCACCAATGGACAGGGACTATGGCTACACCTTC. Protein sequence: CASSPMDRDYGYTF.

This clonotype was observed at least ten times. This rearrangement joins TRBV5-1 to TRBJ2-3; D gene unclear. Deletions cut 4 bases from V and 6 bases from J, with 21 bases between. CDR1 is SGHRS, CDR2 YFSETQ, per germline. The CDR3 runs to 16 residues. Here the CDR3 DNA reads TGCGCCAGCAGCGTGGACCGTAGACTCCTGACGGATACGCAGTATTTT. This encodes CASSVDRRLLTDTQYF.

The chain carries TRBV11-3 and TRBJ1-1; D remains ambiguous. Germline CDR1 reads SGHNT; CDR2 reads YENEEA. The V end lost 4 bases, the J end lost 4 bases, and 16 bases lay between the germline ends. The CDR3 is 15 amino acids. DNA for the CDR3: TGTGCCAGCAGCTCGCCGGACCCGCAGAGCACTGAAGCTTTCTTT. This codes for CASSSPDPQSTEAFF.

The chain employs TRBV5-1 and TRBJ2-3; D unresolved. Trimming removed 5 bases from V and 0 bases from J, with 10 bases in between. The CDR3 length is 14 residues. CDR1 is SGHRS, CDR2 YFSETQ, per germline. This chain's CDR3 is CASRIQPSTDTQYF. The CDR3 DNA is TGCGCCAGCAGAATCCAACCTAGCACAGATACGCAGTATTTT.

This clonotype was picked up a small number of times. V gene TRBV11-3 combines with J gene TRBJ2-7; possible D gene TRBD2, 5 bases. Germline loops: CDR1 SGHNT, CDR2 YENEEA. The CDR3 is made up of 14 amino acids. The V end was cut by 8 bases, the J end by 2 bases, with 16 bases between. The CDR3 DNA follows: TGTGCCAGCCGCATGGGCGGGTATACCTACGAGCAGTACTTC. Translating gives CASRMGGYTYEQYF.

This clonotype occurred many times. CDR3 in amino acids: CASSQEWGDYGYTF. The CDR3, as DNA: TGCGCCAGCAGCCAAGAGTGGGGGGACTATGGCTACACCTTC. J is TRBJ1-2 and V is TRBV4-1, with a weak D call TRBD1 (5 bases). Trimming took off 0 bases at V and 3 bases at J, with 8 bases between the two ends. This CDR3 contains 14 residues. Looked up from germline, CDR1 is MGHRA and CDR2 is YSYEKL.

The chain combines TRBV7-9 with TRBJ1-2, with a tentative D call TRBD1 (5 bases). CDR1 is SEHNR, CDR2 FQNEAQ, per germline (reference sequence). Trimming took 5 bases from V and 5 from J, leaving 21 bases between them. The CDR3 loop spans 16 amino acids. The CDR3 bases are TGTGCCAGCAGCGCCCAAAGTGGGGACCAAACTTATGGCTACACCTTC. This translates into CASSAQSGDQTYGYTF. Based on the CDR3 plus reference TRBV7-9 and TRBJ1-2, the full variable domain is DTGVSQNPRHKITKRGQNVTFRCDPISEHNRLYWYRQTLGQGPEFLTYFQNEAQLEKSRLLSDRFSAERPKGSFSTLEIQRTEQGDSAMYLCASSAQSGDQTYGYTFGSGTRLTVV.

The V call is TRBV12-3 or TRBV12-4, the J call TRBJ2-5; D ambiguous. The tail of the sequence fits TRBJ2-7 better, so the J call may be wrong. CDR3 length: 13 amino acids. The DNA of the CDR3 is TGTGCCAGCAGTTTTTCCACCCTTGGCGAGCAGTACTTC. It yields the protein CASSFSTLGEQYF.

V gene TRBV13 combines with J gene TRBJ1-2; TRBD1 might be the D (5 bases). Deletions cut 11 bases from V and 3 bases from J, with 16 bases between. CDR1 PRHDT and CDR2 FYEKMQ come from the germline V gene (reference sequence). The CDR3 has 13 amino acids. The CDR3 region is CAGGQGFDYGYTF. The CDR3 coding sequence is TGTGCCGGCGGGCAGGGCTTTGACTATGGCTACACCTTC.

Worth noting for this clonotype: The junction and the germline gene differ at one end; a read error may be behind it. The chain joins TRBV5-1 to TRBJ2-7; TRBD1 aligns across 9 bases. The CDR3 covers 14 residues. Germline V gene data show CDR1 as SGHRS and CDR2 as YFSETQ. The CDR3 DNA reads TGCGCCAGCAGCTGGGACAGGGCGAACTGCGAGCGGTACTTC. It yields the protein CASSWDRANCERYF.

Comments on this clonotype: The junction and the germline gene differ at one end; a read error may be behind it. The gene calls are TRBV11-2 and TRBJ1-3; D is ambiguous. The length of the CDR3 is 14 residues. Per the germline V gene, CDR1 is SGHAT and CDR2 is FQNNGV. The CDR3 DNA follows: TGTGCCAGCAGCCCTTTAGGGTCTGGAGACACCATATATTTT. It encodes CASSPLGSGDTIYF.

This clonotype was seen more than once but under ten times. The V and J genes are TRBV7-3 and TRBJ2-3; 11 positions agree with TRBD2. Germline CDR1 is SGHTA and CDR2 is FQGTGA. Trimming took 2 bases from V and 0 from J; bases not matched to a gene: 7. The CDR3 covers 18 residues. The CDR3 DNA sequence: TGTGCCAGCAGCTTACATTTGACTAGCGGGGCTAGCACAGATACGCAGTATTTT. This translates into CASSLHLTSGASTDTQYF.

As regards this clonotype: A read error may explain this, as a much larger clone is one base away. CDR3 residues: CASRPRPASTDTQYF. In nucleotides, the CDR3 is TGTGCCAGCAGACCAAGACCAGCGAGCACAGATACGCAGTATTTT. The chain employs TRBV7-2 and TRBJ2-3; no definite D call. The CDR3 is 15 residues long. Trimming took off 6 bases at V and 0 bases at J, with 13 bases between the two ends. Looked up from germline, CDR1 is SGHTA and CDR2 is FQGNSA. The full variable domain, its missing parts supplied by reference TRBV7-2 and TRBJ2-3, is GAGVSQSPSNKVTEKGKDVELRCDPISGHTALYWYRQSLGQGLEFLIYFQGNSAPDKSGLPSDRFSAERTGGSVSTLTIQRTQQEDSAVYLCASRPRPASTDTQYFGPGTRLTVL.

The chain couples TRBV20-1 to TRBJ1-1; 9 positions agree with TRBD1. The CDR3 sequence is 14 residues long. V shed 7 bases and J 5 bases; nucleotides not matched to a gene: 11. The V gene's germline CDR1 is DFQATT and CDR2 SNEGSKA (reference sequence). In DNA, the CDR3 is TGCAGTGTTTCACAGGGGGCACAGAGAACTGAAGCTTTCTTT. Residues: CSVSQGAQRTEAFF.

This clonotype was recorded a few times. The rearrangement joins TRBV5-1 to TRBJ1-5, with D perhaps TRBD1 (5 bases). The CDR3 has 13 residues. Trimming took 4 bases from V and 3 from J, leaving 8 bases between them. CDR1 and CDR2 from the germline V gene are SGHRS and YFSETQ. The CDR3 nucleotides read TGCGCCAGCAGCGAGACAGTCAATCAGCCCCAGCATTTT. Translation gives CASSETVNQPQHF.

This clonotype was seen ten or more times. The rearrangement links TRBV6-2 or TRBV6-3 to TRBJ2-1; 9 nucleotides agree with TRBD2. CDR1 and CDR2 (germline): MNHEY, SVGEGT. J gave up 2 bases and V 4 bases, and 9 bases lay outside the gene matches. This CDR3 has 17 amino acids. CDR3 residues: CASSFESGGGAYNEQFF. The CDR3 coding sequence is TGTGCCAGCAGTTTCGAGTCTGGCGGGGGGGCCTACAATGAGCAGTTCTTC.

This clonotype was seen only a few times. This sequence joins TRBV12-3 or TRBV12-4 and TRBJ2-7, with 13 bases fitting TRBD2. Germline trimming cut 6 bases from V and 1 base from J; bases unmatched to any gene: 9. CDR3 length equals 17 residues. The chain's CDR3 is CASSRRTSGRSSYEQYF. CDR3 sequence (DNA): TGTGCCAGCAGCCGCCGGACTAGCGGGAGATCTTCCTACGAGCAGTACTTC.